These 15 T cell receptor beta chains came from one sample sequenced in a study of blood T cell repertoires in COVID-19. Profiling relied on immunoSEQ multiplex PCR, and the TCRdb table lists in-frame clones only, not all of them. Of around 230,000 clones listed, 88% are singletons. The source material was PBMCs or T cells enriched from blood (not recorded which). The receptors here all came from a woman aged 30 to 39 who had recovered from COVID-19.

The chain employs TRBV9 and TRBJ2-2, with D possibly being TRBD1 (6 bases). Germline values: CDR1 SGDLS, CDR2 YYNGEE. With 4 bases removed from V and 1 base from J, the gap between germline ends came to 11 bases. This CDR3 contains 15 residues. In DNA form, the CDR3 reads TGTGCCAGCAGCCTATTGACAGGGAACACCGGGGAGCTGTTTTTT. This sequence encodes CASSLLTGNTGELFF.

V and J are TRBV4-2 and TRBJ2-7; D unclear. Germline V gives CDR1 LGHNA, CDR2 YNFKEQ. With 4 bases removed from V and 9 bases from J, the gap between germline ends came to 22 bases. The CDR3 has 15 amino acids. The CDR3 DNA is TGTGCCAGCAGCCCGCCCGTGGGTTCGGGTAGATTGCAGTACTTC. This gives the protein CASSPPVGSGRLQYF.

The genes are TRBV19 and TRBJ1-2; no clear D gene. CDR1 is LNHDA, CDR2 SQIVND, per germline (reference sequence). V lost 5 bases and J lost 6, with 19 bases in between. The CDR3 spans 15 residues. The CDR3 reads CASSLGSGDFDGYTF. The DNA for the CDR3 is TGTGCCAGTAGTTTGGGGAGCGGGGATTTTGATGGCTACACCTTC.

The CDR3 DNA reads as TGTGCCAGCAGCTTAGACTCGGCCACTAGCACAGATACGCAGTATTTT. Translation gives CASSLDSATSTDTQYF. The genes are TRBV7-3 and TRBJ2-3, with D unresolved. There are 16 residues in the CDR3. V was trimmed by 2 bases and J by 0 bases, leaving 12 bases between them. Germline CDR1 reads SGHTA; CDR2 reads FQGTGA. The entire variable domain, with the rest obtained from reference TRBV7-3 and TRBJ2-3, is as follows: GAGVSQTPSNKVTEKGKYVELRCDPISGHTALYWYRQSLGQGPEFLIYFQGTGAADDSGLPNDRFFAVRPEGSVSTLKIQRTERGDSAVYLCASSLDSATSTDTQYFGPGTRLTVL.

This clone has a count of ten or more. The CDR3 reads CASTRGNPENTDTQYF. The CDR3 DNA is TGTGCCAGCACGCGGGGGAACCCCGAGAACACAGATACGCAGTATTTT. The chain employs TRBV28 and TRBJ2-3, with 7 nucleotides matching TRBD2. The CDR3 loop spans 16 amino acids. The V and J ends lost 7 bases and 2 bases, in that order; junction bases with no gene match: 12. Germline V CDR1 and CDR2: MDHEN, SYDVKM.

This chain links TRBV7-9 with TRBJ1-1; D uncertain. V lost 4 bases, J lost 7 bases, and 16 bases lay in between. CDR1 is SEHNR and CDR2 is FQNEAQ in the germline V gene (reference sequence). This CDR3 is 14 amino acids long. The CDR3 sequence is CASSSARGPGEAFF. CDR3 nucleotides: TGTGCCAGCAGCTCCGCACGGGGTCCGGGTGAAGCTTTCTTT.

The rearrangement joins TRBV5-4 to TRBJ1-4; D is ambiguous. Germline-derived CDR1 and CDR2 are SGHNT and YYREEE (reference sequence). The length of the CDR3 is 14 residues. Trimming stripped 3 bases from V and 8 bases from J, with 14 bases between. CDR3 DNA: TGTGCCAGCAGCTCGTACACGGGTGACGAAAAACTGTTTTTT. It translates to CASSSYTGDEKLFF.

CDR3 loop: CASSQDRQVHGYTF. CDR3 sequence (DNA): TGTGCCAGCAGCCAAGATCGTCAGGTTCATGGCTACACCTTC. The chain is built from TRBV3-1 (or the pseudogene TRBV3-2) and TRBJ1-2, with unresolved D. Germline V gene data show CDR1 as LGHDT and CDR2 as YNNKEL (reference sequence). This CDR3 comprises 14 residues. V was pared by 0 bases and J by 6 bases, with 11 bases between.

The chain links TRBV5-1 to TRBJ2-7; maybe TRBD2 (6 bases). This CDR3 has 11 amino acids. Germline lookup yields CDR1 SGHRS and CDR2 YFSETQ. V lost 4 bases, J lost 12 bases, and 14 bases lay in between. The CDR3 loop reads CASSGGGFSYF. In DNA form, the CDR3 reads TGCGCCAGCAGCGGTGGGGGGTTTTCGTACTTC.

This chain joins TRBV6-2 or TRBV6-3 and TRBJ1-5; 8 bases map to TRBD1. There are 15 residues in the CDR3. Trimming took 2 bases from V and 3 from J; bases not matched to a gene: 3. In germline, CDR1 is MNHEY, CDR2 SVGEGT. CDR3 bases: TGTGCCAGCAGTTACCAGGACAGGGACAATCAGCCCCAGCATTTT. Residues: CASSYQDRDNQPQHF.

This clone appeared once. The chain recombines TRBV7-2 with TRBJ2-3, with 9 bases lining up with TRBD2. CDR1 and CDR2 from the germline V gene are SGHTA and FQGNSA. The ends lost 4 bases at V and 1 base at J; junction bases unmatched: 3. The CDR3 loop spans 15 amino acids. CDR3 protein: CASSSASGGTDTQYF. The CDR3 coding sequence is TGTGCCAGCAGCTCAGCTAGCGGGGGCACAGATACGCAGTATTTT.

The chain links TRBV19 to TRBJ1-5, with D tentatively TRBD1 (5 bases). V was pared by 4 bases and J by 2 bases, with 6 bases between. Germline V gene data show CDR1 as LNHDA and CDR2 as SQIVND (reference sequence). The CDR3 sequence is 13 residues long. The CDR3: CASSKGGNQPQHF. In DNA, the CDR3 is TGTGCCAGTAGTAAAGGGGGCAATCAGCCCCAGCATTTT.

This chain links TRBV6-5 with TRBJ2-7; D unclear. Germline CDR1 is MNHEY and CDR2 is SVGAGI. Trimming stripped 0 bases from V and 2 bases from J, with 8 bases between. The CDR3 is 14 residues long. The DNA of the CDR3 is TGTGCCAGCAGTTACTCTTCAGGAACCTACGAGCAGTACTTC. Amino acid sequence: CASSYSSGTYEQYF.

DNA of the CDR3: TGCGCCAGCATGGGACTAGCCGAAAGCACAGATACGCAGTATTTT. Translation gives CASMGLAESTDTQYF. The rearrangement joins TRBV10-2 to TRBJ2-3; 9 nucleotides agree with TRBD2. The CDR3 covers 15 residues. Germline CDR1 WSHSY, CDR2 SAAADI. V lost 7 bases to trimming and J lost 0 bases; unmatched junction nucleotides: 5.

This clone showed up just once. Compared with germline, one end of the junction differs, possibly owing to a read error. This chain joins TRBV6-1 and TRBJ2-1, with TRBD1 identical over 8 bases. The germline V gene encodes CDR1 MNHNS and CDR2 SASEGT. The CDR3 runs to 13 residues. Here the CDR3 DNA reads TGTGCCAGCAGTGAAACCAGGGGGCACACACGGATCTTC. Translation: CASSETRGHTRIF.